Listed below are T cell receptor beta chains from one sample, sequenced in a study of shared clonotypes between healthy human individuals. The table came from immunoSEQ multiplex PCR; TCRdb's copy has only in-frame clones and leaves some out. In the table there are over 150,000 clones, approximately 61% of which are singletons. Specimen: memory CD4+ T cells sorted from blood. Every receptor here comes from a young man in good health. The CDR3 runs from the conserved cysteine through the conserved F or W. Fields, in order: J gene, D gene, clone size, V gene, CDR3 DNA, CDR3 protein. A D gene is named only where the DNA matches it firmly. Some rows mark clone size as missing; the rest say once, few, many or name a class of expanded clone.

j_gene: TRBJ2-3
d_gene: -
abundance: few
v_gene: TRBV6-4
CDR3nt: TGTGCCAGCAGTGACGAGTGGGCAGGAGGTACGCAGTATTTT
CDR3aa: CASSDEWAGGTQYF

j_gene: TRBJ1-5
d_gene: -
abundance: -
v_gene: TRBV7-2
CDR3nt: TGTGCCAGCAGCTTTTGGGGTAATAGCAATCAGCCCCAGCATTTT
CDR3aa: CASSFWGNSNQPQHF

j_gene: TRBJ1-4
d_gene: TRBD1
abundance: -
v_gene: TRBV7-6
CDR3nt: TGTGCCAGCAGCTTATTGGGGACAGGGCTTGAAAAACTGTTTTTT
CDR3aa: CASSLLGTGLEKLFF

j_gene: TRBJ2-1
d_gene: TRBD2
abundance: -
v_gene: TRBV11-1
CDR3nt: TGTGCCAGCAGCTTATCGCGGGGGAACGATGAGCAGTTCTTC
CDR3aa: CASSLSRGNDEQFF

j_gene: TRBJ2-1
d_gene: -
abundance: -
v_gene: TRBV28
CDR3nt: TGTGCCAGCAGTTCCCCATCTGCCCTTCGATACAATGAGCAGTTCTTC
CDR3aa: CASSSPSALRYNEQFF

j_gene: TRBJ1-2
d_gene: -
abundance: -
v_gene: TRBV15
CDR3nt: TGTGCCACCAGCAGAGCGGCAGGTTTTTCCCATGGCTACACCTTC
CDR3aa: CATSRAAGFSHGYTF

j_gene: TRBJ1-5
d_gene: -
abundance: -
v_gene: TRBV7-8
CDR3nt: TGTGCCAGCAGAGGTCTCGGGGCCGGTCAGCCCCAGCATTTT
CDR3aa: CASRGLGAGQPQHF

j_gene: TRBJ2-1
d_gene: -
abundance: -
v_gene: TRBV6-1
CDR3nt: TGTGCCAGCAGTGTGGGGTGGGGCAGGGAGGCGAAGGGCTCCTACAATGAGCAGTTCTTC
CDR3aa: CASSVGWGREAKGSYNEQFF

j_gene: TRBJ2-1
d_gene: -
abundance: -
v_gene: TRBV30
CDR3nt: TGTGCCTGGAGTGTACTCTATGAGCAGTTCTTC
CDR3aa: CAWSVLYEQFF

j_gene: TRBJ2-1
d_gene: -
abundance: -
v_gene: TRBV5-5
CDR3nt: TGTGCCAGCAGCTTAAGTAGGGAGCAGTTCTTC
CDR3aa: CASSLSREQFF

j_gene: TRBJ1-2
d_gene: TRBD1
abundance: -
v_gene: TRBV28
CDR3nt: TGTGCCAGCAGTTTAAGCGACAGGGCCCTCTATGGCTACACCTTC
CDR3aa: CASSLSDRALYGYTF

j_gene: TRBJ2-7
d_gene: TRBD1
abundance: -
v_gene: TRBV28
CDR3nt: TGTGCCAGCAGTGCGACCGGGACAGGGAAGGAGCAGTACTTC
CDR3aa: CASSATGTGKEQYF

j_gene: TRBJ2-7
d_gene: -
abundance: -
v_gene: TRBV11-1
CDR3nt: TGTGCCAGCAGCCGACTGGGGGGCGCTGAGCAGTACTTC
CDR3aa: CASSRLGGAEQYF

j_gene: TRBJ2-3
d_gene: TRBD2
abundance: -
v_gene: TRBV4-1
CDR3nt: TGCGCCAGCAGCCAAGATTCGGGCTTTGGGGGGGACTCCACAGATACGCAGTATTTT
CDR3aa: CASSQDSGFGGDSTDTQYF

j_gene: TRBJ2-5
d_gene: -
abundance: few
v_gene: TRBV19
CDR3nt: TGTGCCAGTAGTGGCGGGGCAGGCCAAGAGACCCAGTACTTC
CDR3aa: CASSGGAGQETQYF

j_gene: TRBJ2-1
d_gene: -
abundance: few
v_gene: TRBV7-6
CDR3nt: TGTGCCAGCAGCTTAGCGCCTTCAATGAGAGGCAGGGAGGTTGAGCAGTTCTTC
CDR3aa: CASSLAPSMRGREVEQFF

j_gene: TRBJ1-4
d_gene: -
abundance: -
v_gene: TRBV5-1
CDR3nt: TGCGCCAGCAGCAGGACCGGGTTCGGGGAAAAACTGTTTTTT
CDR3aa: CASSRTGFGEKLFF

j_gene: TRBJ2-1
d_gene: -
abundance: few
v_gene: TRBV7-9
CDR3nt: TGTGCCAGCAGCTTCGGCCACAATGAGCAGTTCTTC
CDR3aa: CASSFGHNEQFF

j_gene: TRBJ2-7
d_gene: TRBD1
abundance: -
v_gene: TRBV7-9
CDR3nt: TGTGCCAGCAGCGCAAACAGGGACAGGGGACGTGAGCAGTACTTC
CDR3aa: CASSANRDRGREQYF

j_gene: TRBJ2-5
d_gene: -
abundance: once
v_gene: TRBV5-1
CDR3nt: TGCGCCAGCAGCTTGGCCATTCTAACAGGGTCGGCGGTCGGGGAGACCCAGTACTTC
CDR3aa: CASSLAILTGSAVGETQYF

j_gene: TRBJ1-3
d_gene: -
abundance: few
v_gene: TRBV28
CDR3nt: TGTGCCAGCAGGGCCCTTTTCTTAAACACCATATATTTT
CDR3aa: CASRALFLNTIYF

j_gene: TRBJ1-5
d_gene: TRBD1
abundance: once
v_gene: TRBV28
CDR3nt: TGTGCCAGCAGGACAGGGATAGGAAATCAGCCCCAGCATTTT
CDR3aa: CASRTGIGNQPQHF

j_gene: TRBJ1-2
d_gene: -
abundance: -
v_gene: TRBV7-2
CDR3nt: TGTGCCAGCAGCGCTACACTTGGGTATGGCTACACCTTC
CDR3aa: CASSATLGYGYTF

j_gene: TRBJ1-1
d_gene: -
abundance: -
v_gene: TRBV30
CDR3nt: TGTGCCTGGAGTGTAGCCCTATCTTCTTTCAGGAACACTGAAGCTTTCTTT
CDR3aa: CAWSVALSSFRNTEAFF

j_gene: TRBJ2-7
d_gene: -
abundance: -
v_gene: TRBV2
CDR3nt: TGTGCCAGCAGTGGGCTAACCGGACAGTCCTACGAGCAGTACTTC
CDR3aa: CASSGLTGQSYEQYF

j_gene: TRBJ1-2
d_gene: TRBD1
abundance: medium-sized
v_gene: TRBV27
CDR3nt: TGTGCCAGCAGTCTACACAGGGGCGGCAACTATGGCTACACCTTC
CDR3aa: CASSLHRGGNYGYTF

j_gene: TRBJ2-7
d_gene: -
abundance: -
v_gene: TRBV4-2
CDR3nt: TGTGCCAGCAGCCGCGACACCGACTACGAGCAGTACTTC
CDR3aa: CASSRDTDYEQYF

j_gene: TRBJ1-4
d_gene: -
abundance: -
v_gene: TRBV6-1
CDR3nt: TGTGCCAGCAGTGAATTGCAGGGAAAACTGTTTTTT
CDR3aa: CASSELQGKLFF

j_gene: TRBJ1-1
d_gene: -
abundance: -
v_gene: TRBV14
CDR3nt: TGTGCCAGCAGCCAAGTCGCCGGGGGTGAAGCTTTCTTT
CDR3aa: CASSQVAGGEAFF

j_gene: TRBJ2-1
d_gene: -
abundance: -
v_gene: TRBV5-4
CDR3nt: TGTGCCAGCAGCTTTCGGAGCTCCTACAATGAGCAGTTCTTC
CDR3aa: CASSFRSSYNEQFF

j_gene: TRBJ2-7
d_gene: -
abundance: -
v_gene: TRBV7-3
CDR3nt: TGTGCCAGCAGCCGTACTAGTTACTACGAGCAGTACTTC
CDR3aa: CASSRTSYYEQYF

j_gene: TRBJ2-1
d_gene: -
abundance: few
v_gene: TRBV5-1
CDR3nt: TGCGCCAGCAGCTTGGATCCCAGGTCCTACAATGAGCAGTTCTTC
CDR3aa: CASSLDPRSYNEQFF

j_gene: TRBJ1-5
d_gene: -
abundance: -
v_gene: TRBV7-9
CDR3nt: TGTGCCAGCAGCTTAGATGGGGACGGGGCCCAGCATTTT
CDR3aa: CASSLDGDGAQHF

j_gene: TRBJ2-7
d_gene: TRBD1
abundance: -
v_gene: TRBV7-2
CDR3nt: TGTGCCAGCAGCCTGAATGGACAGGGATCCTACGAGCAGTACTTC
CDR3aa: CASSLNGQGSYEQYF

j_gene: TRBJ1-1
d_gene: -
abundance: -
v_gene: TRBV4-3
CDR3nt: TGCGCCAGCAGCCAAGACCGGGGTGTCGGCACTGAAGCTTTCTTT
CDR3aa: CASSQDRGVGTEAFF

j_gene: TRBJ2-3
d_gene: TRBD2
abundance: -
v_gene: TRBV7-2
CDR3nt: TGTGCCAGCAGCTTATTTGCGGGAGTTGGGGCAGATACGCAGTATTTT
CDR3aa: CASSLFAGVGADTQYF

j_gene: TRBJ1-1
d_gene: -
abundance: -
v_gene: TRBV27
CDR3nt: TGTGCCAGCAGCCCTCAGGGTGGGCCGTATTCAGAAGCTTTCTTT
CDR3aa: CASSPQGGPYSEAFF

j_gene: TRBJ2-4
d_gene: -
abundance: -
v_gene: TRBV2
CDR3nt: TGTGCCAGCACCCCAGGGGGGGGGACCATTCAGTACTTC
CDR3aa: CASTPGGGTIQYF

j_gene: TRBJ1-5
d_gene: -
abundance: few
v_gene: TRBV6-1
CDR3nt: TGTGCCAGCAGTTTAATTAGACAGAGCAATCAGCCCCAGCATTTT
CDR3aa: CASSLIRQSNQPQHF

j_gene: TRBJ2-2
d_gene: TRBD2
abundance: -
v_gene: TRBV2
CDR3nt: TGTGCCAGTAAGCGGACTAGCGGGTATATCGGGGAGCTGTTTTTT
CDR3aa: CASKRTSGYIGELFF

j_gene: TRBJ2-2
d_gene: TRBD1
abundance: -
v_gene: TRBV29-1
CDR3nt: TGCAGCGTTCGACAGGGGGCCAACACCGGGGAGCTGTTTTTT
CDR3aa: CSVRQGANTGELFF